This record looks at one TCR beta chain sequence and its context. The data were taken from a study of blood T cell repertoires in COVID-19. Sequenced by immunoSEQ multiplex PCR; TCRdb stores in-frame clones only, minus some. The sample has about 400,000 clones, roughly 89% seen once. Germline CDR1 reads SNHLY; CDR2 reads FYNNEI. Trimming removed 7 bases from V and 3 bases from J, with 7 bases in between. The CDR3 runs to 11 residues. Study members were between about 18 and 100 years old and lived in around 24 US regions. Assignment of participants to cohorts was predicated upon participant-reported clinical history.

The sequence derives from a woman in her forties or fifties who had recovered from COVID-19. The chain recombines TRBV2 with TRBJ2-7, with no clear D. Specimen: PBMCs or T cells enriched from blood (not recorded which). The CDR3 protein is CASIVYYEQYF. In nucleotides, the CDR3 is TGTGCCAGCATTGTTTACTACGAGCAGTACTTC.